This section outlines one TCR beta chain sequence together with its context. Its antigen is currently unknown. Only in-frame clones appear in the TCRdb table, and some are missing; sequencing was by immunoSEQ multiplex PCR. The sample lists approximately 11,000 clones; around 89% were seen once. The V gene lost 4 bases and the J gene lost 0 bases, with 8 bases spanning the gap. The CDR3 has 13 residues. From germline, CDR1 is SGHRS and CDR2 YFSETQ. This specimen comes from a study of a mutant IDH1 vaccine in newly diagnosed glioma. Overall study context: Patients received eight vaccinations in weeks 1, 3, 5, 7, 11, 15, 19, 23. Patients arrived already treated with radiotherapy, temozolomide, or both, most having had both. The study started vaccination 4-6 weeks after radiotherapy alone, or with temozolomide cycles.

Study results and caveats: Changes in top peripheral clonotypes did not appear linked to pseudoprogression.

The time point: week 23, last vaccination. In every dose of vaccine, 300 ug of mutant IDH1 20-mer peptide was given alongside topical imiquimod. Sample: PBMCs, taken from a glioma patient whose treatment included an IDH1 peptide vaccine. This sequence was found in a middle-aged woman with glioma. Some clones in this sample may be carry-over from other donors' samples. The chain links TRBV5-1 to TRBJ2-7; D is unresolved. The CDR3 DNA follows: TGCGCCAGCAGCGTATGGAGCTCCTACGAGCAGTACTTC. Translating gives CASSVWSSYEQYF.